This T cell receptor (beta chain) was captured in a study of shared clonotypes between healthy human individuals. Naive CD8 isolation took CD45RO-negative cells positively selected for CCR7 and excluded terminally differentiated effector memory CD45RA+ cells. Donors were healthy HIV-negative adults without recently reported acute infections or vaccinations. Germline values: CDR1 SGHVS, CDR2 FNYEAQ. Trimming cost V 0 bases and J 12 bases, with 12 bases left between them. CDR3 length: 13 amino acids. This clone came up once. Produced via immunoSEQ multiplex PCR; TCRdb's table is partial and in-frame only. The sample contains about 580,000 clones, about 98% of which appear only once.

The sequence was obtained from a man between 25 and 39 years old in good health. The V gene is TRBV7-6, the J gene TRBJ2-1, with D uncertain. Sequencing was carried out using naive CD8+ T cells sorted from blood. CDR3: CASSLAPLLRQFF. CDR3 in DNA: TGTGCCAGCAGCTTAGCCCCCCTACTGCGGCAGTTCTTC.